This TCR beta chain was sequenced in a study of T cell responses to AZD1222 COVID-19 vaccine. Study-wide context: Investigators merged groups given second doses at roughly 4 or roughly 12 weeks.

Looked up from germline, CDR1 is MNHEY and CDR2 is SVGEGT. This CDR3 is 16 amino acids long. The ends lost 4 bases at V and 5 bases at J; junction bases unmatched: 7. Clones were sequenced by immunoSEQ multiplex PCR, and TCRdb holds only the in-frame ones, with some missing. The repertoire consists of roughly 180,000 clones, with around 93% occurring once and the leading ten covering approximately 2%. General study findings and limits: Every sample of the repertoires postdated the peak T cell response. Dominant CD4 TCR responses targeted spike regions 160-218 and 743-854. Baseline serostatus was positive in only a handful of AZD1222 recipients.

This clone has just one count. Its target is not known. This chain links TRBV6-2 or TRBV6-3 with TRBJ2-3, with 12 bases that match TRBD1. The sample here was peripheral blood, taken on day 0 of AZD1222 vaccination. The receptor comes from an adult in good health. The CDR3 nucleotides are TGTGCCAGCAGTTCACCGGGACAGGGGGCGCAAGATACGCAGTATTTT. This sequence encodes CASSSPGQGAQDTQYF.